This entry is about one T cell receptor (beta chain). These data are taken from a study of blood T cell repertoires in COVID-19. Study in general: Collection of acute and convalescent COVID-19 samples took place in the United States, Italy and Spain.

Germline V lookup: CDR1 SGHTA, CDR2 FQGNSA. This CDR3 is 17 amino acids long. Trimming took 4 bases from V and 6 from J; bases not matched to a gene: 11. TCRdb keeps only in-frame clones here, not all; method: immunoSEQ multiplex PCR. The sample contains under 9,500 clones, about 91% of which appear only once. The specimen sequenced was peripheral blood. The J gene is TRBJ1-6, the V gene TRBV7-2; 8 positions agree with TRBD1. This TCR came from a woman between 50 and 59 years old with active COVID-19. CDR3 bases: TGTGCCAGCAGCTCCCGGACAGGGACAGGCTCTAATTCACCCCTCCACTTT. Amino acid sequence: CASSSRTGTGSNSPLHF.